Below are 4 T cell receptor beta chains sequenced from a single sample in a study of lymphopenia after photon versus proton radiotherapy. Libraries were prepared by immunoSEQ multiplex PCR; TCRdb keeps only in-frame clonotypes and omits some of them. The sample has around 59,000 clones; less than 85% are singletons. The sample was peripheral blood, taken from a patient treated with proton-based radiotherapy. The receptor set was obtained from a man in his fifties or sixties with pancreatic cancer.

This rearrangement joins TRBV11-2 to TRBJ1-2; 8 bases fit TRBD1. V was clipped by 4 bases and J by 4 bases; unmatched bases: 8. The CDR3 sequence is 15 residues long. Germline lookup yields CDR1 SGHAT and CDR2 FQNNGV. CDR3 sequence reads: CASSSGQGSGYGYTF. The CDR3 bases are TGTGCCAGCAGCTCCGGACAGGGCAGCGGCTATGGCTACACCTTC.

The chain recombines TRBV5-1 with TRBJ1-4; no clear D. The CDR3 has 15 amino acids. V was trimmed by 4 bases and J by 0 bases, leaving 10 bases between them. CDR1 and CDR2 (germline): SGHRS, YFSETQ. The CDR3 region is CASSRTTATNEKLFF. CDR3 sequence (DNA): TGCGCCAGCAGCAGGACCACCGCAACTAATGAAAAACTGTTTTTT.

CDR3: CASSEAQRRGSNQPQHF. The CDR3 DNA reads as TGTGCCAGCAGTGAAGCCCAAAGGCGAGGGAGCAATCAGCCCCAGCATTTT. The chain joins TRBV6-1 to TRBJ1-5; D gene unclear. There are 17 residues in the CDR3. Germline CDR1 MNHNS, CDR2 SASEGT. The germline V and J ends were trimmed by 0 bases and 1 base, with 13 bases remaining between them.

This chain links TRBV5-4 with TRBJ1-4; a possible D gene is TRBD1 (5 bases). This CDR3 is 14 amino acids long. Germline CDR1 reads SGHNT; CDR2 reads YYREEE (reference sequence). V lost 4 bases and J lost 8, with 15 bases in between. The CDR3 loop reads CASSLGPQGEKLFF. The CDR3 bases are TGTGCCAGCAGCCTCGGTCCTCAGGGAGAAAAACTGTTTTTT.